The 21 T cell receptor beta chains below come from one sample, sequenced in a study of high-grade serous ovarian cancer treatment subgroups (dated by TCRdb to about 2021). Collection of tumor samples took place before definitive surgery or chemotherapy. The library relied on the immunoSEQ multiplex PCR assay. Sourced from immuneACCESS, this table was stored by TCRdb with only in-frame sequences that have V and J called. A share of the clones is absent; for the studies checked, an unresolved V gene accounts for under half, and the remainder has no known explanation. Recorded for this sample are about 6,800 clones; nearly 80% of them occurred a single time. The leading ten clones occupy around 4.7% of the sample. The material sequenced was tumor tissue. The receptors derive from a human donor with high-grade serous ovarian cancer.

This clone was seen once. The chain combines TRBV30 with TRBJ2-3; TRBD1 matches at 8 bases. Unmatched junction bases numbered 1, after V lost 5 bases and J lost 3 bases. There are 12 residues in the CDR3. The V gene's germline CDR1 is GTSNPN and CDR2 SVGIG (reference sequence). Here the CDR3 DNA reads TGTGCCTGGGACAGGGGAACAGATACGCAGTATTTT. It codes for CAWDRGTDTQYF.

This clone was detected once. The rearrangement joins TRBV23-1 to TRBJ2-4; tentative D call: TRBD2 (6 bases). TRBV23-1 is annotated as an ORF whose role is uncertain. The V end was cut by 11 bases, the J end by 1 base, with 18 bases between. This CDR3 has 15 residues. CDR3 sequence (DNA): TGCGCCTCCCACGGGGGATGTGTGGCCAAAAACATTCAGTACTTC. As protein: CASHGGCVAKNIQYF.

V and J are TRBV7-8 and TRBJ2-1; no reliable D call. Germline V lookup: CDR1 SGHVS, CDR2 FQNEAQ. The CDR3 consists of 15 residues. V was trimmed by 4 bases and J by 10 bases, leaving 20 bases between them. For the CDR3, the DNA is TGTGCCAGCAGCTCCACCCCCAGCCTAAACGAGGAGCAGTTCTTC. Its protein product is CASSSTPSLNEEQFF.

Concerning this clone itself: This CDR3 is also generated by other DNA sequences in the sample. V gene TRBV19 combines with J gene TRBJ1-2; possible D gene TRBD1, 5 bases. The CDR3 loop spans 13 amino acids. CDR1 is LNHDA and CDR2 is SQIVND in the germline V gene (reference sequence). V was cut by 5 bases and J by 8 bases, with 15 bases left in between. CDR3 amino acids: CASSPGQPKGYTF. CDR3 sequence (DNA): TGTGCCAGTAGTCCGGGGCAGCCAAAGGGCTACACCTTC.

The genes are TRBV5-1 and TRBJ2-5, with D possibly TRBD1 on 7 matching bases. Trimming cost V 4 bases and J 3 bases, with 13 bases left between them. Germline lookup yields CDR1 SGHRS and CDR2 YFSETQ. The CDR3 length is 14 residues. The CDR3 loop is CASSLGRGEETQYF. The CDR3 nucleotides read TGCGCCAGCAGCCTCGGCAGGGGGGAAGAGACCCAGTACTTC.

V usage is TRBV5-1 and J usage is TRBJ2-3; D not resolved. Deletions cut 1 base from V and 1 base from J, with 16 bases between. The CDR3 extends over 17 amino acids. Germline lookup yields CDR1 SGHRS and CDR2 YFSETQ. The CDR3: CASSLFPMVTRTDTQYF. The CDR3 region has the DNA TGCGCCAGCAGCTTGTTCCCCATGGTAACCCGCACAGATACGCAGTATTTT. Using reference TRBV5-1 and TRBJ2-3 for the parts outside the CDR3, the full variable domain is KAGVTQTPRYLIKTRGQQVTLSCSPISGHRSVSWYQQTPGQGLQFLFEYFSETQRNKGNFPGRFSGRQFSNSRSEMNVSTLELGDSALYLCASSLFPMVTRTDTQYFGPGTRLTVL.

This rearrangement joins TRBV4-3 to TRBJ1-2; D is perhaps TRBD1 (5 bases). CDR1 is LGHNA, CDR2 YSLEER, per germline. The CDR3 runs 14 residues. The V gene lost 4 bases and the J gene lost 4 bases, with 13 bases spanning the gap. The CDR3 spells CASSRETVGYGYTF. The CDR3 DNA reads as TGCGCCAGCAGCCGAGAGACAGTAGGCTATGGCTACACCTTC.

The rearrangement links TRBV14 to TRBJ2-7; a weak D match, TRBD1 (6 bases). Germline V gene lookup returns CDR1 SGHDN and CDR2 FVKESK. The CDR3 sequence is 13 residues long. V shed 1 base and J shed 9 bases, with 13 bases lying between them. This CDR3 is CASSQAVQGGQYF. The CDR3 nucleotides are TGTGCCAGCAGCCAAGCCGTACAGGGTGGGCAGTACTTC.

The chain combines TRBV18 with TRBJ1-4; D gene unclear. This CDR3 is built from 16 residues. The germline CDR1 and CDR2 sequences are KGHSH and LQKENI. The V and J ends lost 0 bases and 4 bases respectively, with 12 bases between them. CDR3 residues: CASSPPVRTFNEKLFF. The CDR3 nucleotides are TGTGCCAGCTCACCACCGGTACGGACGTTTAATGAAAAACTGTTTTTT.

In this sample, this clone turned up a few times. CDR3 DNA sequence: TGTGCCAGCAGCGCGCAACCCGGGACAGGGGATGGCTACGAGCAGTACTTC. Encoded protein: CASSAQPGTGDGYEQYF. The chain uses TRBV9 and TRBJ2-7; 10 bases are a match to TRBD1. Trimming took 3 bases from V and 3 from J; bases not matched to a gene: 12. The CDR3 is made up of 17 amino acids. Germline V lookup: CDR1 SGDLS, CDR2 YYNGEE.

CDR3: CASSYSYGVPDTQYF. The CDR3, as DNA: TGTGCCAGCAGTTACTCCTACGGGGTCCCAGATACGCAGTATTTT. The chain employs TRBV6-5 and TRBJ2-3, with D possibly TRBD2 on 5 matching bases. The CDR3 consists of 15 residues. CDR1 is MNHEY, CDR2 SVGAGI, per germline. V was shortened by 0 bases and J by 4 bases, with 11 bases between the two germline ends.

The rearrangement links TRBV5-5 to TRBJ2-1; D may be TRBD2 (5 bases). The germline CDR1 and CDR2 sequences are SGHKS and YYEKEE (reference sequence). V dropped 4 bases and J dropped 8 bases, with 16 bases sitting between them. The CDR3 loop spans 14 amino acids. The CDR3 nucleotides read TGTGCCAGCAGCCCGACCGCTGGTAGCGATGAGCAGTTCTTC. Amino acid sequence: CASSPTAGSDEQFF.

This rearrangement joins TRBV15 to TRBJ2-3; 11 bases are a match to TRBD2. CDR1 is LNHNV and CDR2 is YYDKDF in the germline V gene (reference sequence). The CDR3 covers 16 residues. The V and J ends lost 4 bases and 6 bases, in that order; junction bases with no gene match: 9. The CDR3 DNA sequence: TGTGCCACCAGCAAAGAACTAGCGGGGGTCCTGGATACGCAGTATTTT. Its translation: CATSKELAGVLDTQYF.

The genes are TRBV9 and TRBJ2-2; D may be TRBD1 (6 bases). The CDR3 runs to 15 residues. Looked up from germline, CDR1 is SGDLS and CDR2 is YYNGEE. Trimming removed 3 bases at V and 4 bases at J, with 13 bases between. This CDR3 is CASSGNRVGTGELFF. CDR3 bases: TGTGCCAGCAGCGGAAACAGGGTTGGCACCGGGGAGCTGTTTTTT.

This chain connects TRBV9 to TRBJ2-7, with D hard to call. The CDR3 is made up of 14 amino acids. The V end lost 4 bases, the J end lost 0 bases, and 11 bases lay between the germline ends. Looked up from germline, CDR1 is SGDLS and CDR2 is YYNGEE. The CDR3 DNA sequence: TGTGCCAGCAGCCCACCCATACACTCCTACGAGCAGTACTTC. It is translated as CASSPPIHSYEQYF.

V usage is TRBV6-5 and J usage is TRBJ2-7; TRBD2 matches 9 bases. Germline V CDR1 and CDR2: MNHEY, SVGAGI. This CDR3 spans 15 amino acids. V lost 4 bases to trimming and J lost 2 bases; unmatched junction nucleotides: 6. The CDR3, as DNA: TGTGCCAGCAGTTTCGCTAGCGGGGAGGCCTACGAGCAGTACTTC. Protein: CASSFASGEAYEQYF.

The CDR3 DNA reads TGTGCGACGCTATTCACAGATACGCAGTATTTT. Amino acid sequence: CATLFTDTQYF. The V call is TRBV6-1, the J call TRBJ2-3; D is uncertain. The germline V gene encodes CDR1 MNHNS and CDR2 SASEGT. CDR3 length equals 11 residues.

Here the CDR3 reads CASSLGEASPLHF. The CDR3 DNA sequence: TGTGCCAGCAGCTTGGGGGAGGCTTCACCCCTCCACTTT. The V gene is TRBV11-2, the J gene TRBJ1-6; maybe TRBD1 (5 bases). Deletions cut 3 bases from V and 9 bases from J, with 9 bases between. The CDR3 contains 13 residues. The germline V gene encodes CDR1 SGHAT and CDR2 FQNNGV. Looking up the rest from reference TRBV11-2 and TRBJ1-6 gives the full variable domain: EAGVAQSPRYKIIEKRQSVAFWCNPISGHATLYWYQQILGQGPKLLIQFQNNGVVDDSQLPKDRFSAERLKGVDSTLKIQPAKLEDSAVYLCASSLGEASPLHFGNGTRLTVT.

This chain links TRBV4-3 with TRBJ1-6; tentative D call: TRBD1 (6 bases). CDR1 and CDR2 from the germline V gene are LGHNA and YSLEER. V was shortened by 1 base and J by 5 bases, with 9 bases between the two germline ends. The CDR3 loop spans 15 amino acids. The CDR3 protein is CASSQVRQDNSPLHF. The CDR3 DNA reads TGCGCCAGCAGCCAAGTTAGACAGGATAATTCACCCCTCCACTTT.

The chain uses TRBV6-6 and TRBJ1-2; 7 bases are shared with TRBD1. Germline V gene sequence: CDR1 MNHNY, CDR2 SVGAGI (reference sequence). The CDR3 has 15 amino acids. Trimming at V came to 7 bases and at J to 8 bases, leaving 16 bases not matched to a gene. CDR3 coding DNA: TGTGCCAGCACAAAAACAGGGGTCTACGGGAGGGGCTACACCTTC. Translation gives CASTKTGVYGRGYTF.

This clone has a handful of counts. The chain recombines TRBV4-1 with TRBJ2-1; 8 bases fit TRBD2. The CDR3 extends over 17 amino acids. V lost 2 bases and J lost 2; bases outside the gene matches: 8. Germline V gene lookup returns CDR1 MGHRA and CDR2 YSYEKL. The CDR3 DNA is TGCGCCAGCAGCCAAACTCAGAGCGGGGGAACCTACAATGAGCAGTTCTTC. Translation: CASSQTQSGGTYNEQFF.